These T cell receptor beta chains were read from a single sample in a study of CD8 T cells in ankylosing spondylitis. TCRdb analysed the 5' RACE reads with MiXCR anew, one entry per CDR3 protein. Of about 800,000 distinct CDR3 sequences in the sample, around 11% are singletons; the top ten hold approximately 0.46%. What was sequenced was blood, either unsorted or a sorted T cell fraction (not recorded which). These receptors all stem from a male donor with ankylosing spondylitis. The CDR3 runs from the conserved cysteine through the conserved F or W. The order of the fields is clone size, D gene, V gene, J gene, CDR3 DNA, CDR3 protein. D genes are given only for firm matches. Size tells how often a clone was seen (once, few, many) or the class of an expanded clone, and some rows leave it out.

NA	TRBD1	TRBV10-3	TRBJ1-1	TGTGCCATCAGTGACATACGGACAGGGAGGACTGAAGCTTTCTTT	CAISDIRTGRTEAFF
NA	NA	TRBV4-2	TRBJ2-7	TGTGCCAGCAGCCAGGGGGCCGCAGGATACGAGCAGTACTTC	CASSQGAAGYEQYF
few	NA	TRBV20-1	TRBJ2-1	TGCAGTGCTAGTAGACCAGACCCCAGCTCCTACAATGAGCAGTTCTTC	CSASRPDPSSYNEQFF
many	NA	TRBV20-1	TRBJ1-1	TGCAGTGCCCCTAACTTGAACACTGAAGCTTTCTTT	CSAPNLNTEAFF
few	TRBD2	TRBV5-1	TRBJ2-7	TGCGCCAGCAAAGCCGGGACTAGCGGGGACTCCTACGAGCAGTACTTC	CASKAGTSGDSYEQYF
NA	TRBD1	TRBV5-1	TRBJ2-7	TGCGCCAGCGCAAGACCTTCAGGGGGTCAAGACGAGCAGTACTTC	CASARPSGGQDEQYF
few	TRBD1	TRBV6-5	TRBJ1-4	TGTGCCAGCAGTTATGGGAGGGGGCAAGGTGAAAAACTGTTTTTT	CASSYGRGQGEKLFF
NA	TRBD2	TRBV7-2	TRBJ2-7	TGTGCCAGCAGCTTCTTGGCTAGCGGGCGCCCCGAGCAGTACTTC	CASSFLASGRPEQYF
few	NA	TRBV20-1	TRBJ2-3	TGCAGTGCTAGAGCCGGACAAGGAGATACGCAGTATTTT	CSARAGQGDTQYF
few	NA	TRBV2	TRBJ1-3	TGTGCCAGCAGTGAAGCTTCGAGGGGTCGTAGAGGAAACACCATATATTTT	CASSEASRGRRGNTIYF
many	TRBD2	TRBV20-1	TRBJ2-1	TGCAGTGCTACTAGCGGGACTTCCTACAATGAGCAGTTCTTC	CSATSGTSYNEQFF
few	NA	TRBV6-5	TRBJ2-2	TGTGCCAGCAGTCACGGACAACCCGGGACCGGGGAGCTGTTTTTT	CASSHGQPGTGELFF
few	NA	TRBV7-2	TRBJ2-3	TGTGCCAGCAGCGCCGGAGGGTGGGATACGCAGTATTTT	CASSAGGWDTQYF
few	NA	TRBV18	TRBJ1-5	TGTGCCAGCTCACCAGTCGGGGGGCGAAGCAATCAGCCCCAGCATTTT	CASSPVGGRSNQPQHF
many	NA	TRBV28	TRBJ2-7	TGTGCCAGCCGGACGGCTGGGAGCTCCTACGAGCAGTACTTC	CASRTAGSSYEQYF
few	NA	TRBV2	TRBJ2-7	TGTGCCACAGGACTTGGCTACGAGCAGTACTTC	CATGLGYEQYF
few	TRBD2	TRBV7-9	TRBJ2-1	TGTGCCAGCAGCGCTGAGAGCGGGAGGGCCAACTACAATGAGCAGTTCTTC	CASSAESGRANYNEQFF
few	NA	TRBV12-5	TRBJ1-1	TGTGCTAGTGGTTTGGTACCAGGGTGGGTGAAGAACACTGAAGCTTTCTTT	CASGLVPGWVKNTEAFF